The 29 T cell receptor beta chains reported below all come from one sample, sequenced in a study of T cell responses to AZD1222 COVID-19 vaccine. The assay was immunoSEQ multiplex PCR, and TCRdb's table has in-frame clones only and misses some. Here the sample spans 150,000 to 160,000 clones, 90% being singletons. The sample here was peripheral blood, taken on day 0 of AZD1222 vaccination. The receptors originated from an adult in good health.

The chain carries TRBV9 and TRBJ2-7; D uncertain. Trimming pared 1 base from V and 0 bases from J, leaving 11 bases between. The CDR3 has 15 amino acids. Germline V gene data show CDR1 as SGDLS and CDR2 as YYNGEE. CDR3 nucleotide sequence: TGTGCCAGCAGCGTATCGGAGCGCGGCTCCTACGAGCAGTACTTC. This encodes CASSVSERGSYEQYF.

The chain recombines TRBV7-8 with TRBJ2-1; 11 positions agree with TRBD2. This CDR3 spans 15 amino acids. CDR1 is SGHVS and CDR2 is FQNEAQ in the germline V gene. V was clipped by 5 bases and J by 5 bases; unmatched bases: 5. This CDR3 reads CASSLGLAANNEQFF. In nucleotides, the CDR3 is TGTGCCAGCAGCCTGGGACTAGCGGCCAACAATGAGCAGTTCTTC.

The CDR3, as DNA: TGTGCCAGCAGCTTAAGCGGACAGGGGTCCTACGAGCAGTACTTC. As protein: CASSLSGQGSYEQYF. The chain combines TRBV7-9 with TRBJ2-7, with 9 bases fitting TRBD1. Germline V gives CDR1 SEHNR, CDR2 FQNEAQ (reference sequence). Trimming at V came to 2 bases and at J to 1 base, leaving 3 bases not matched to a gene. This CDR3 contains 15 residues.

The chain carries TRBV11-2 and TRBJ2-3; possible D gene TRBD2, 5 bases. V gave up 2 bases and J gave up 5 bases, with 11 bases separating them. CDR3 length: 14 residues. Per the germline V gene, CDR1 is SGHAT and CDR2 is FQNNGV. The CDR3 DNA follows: TGTGCCAGCAGCTTATCCCGGGGTAGAGATACGCAGTATTTT. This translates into CASSLSRGRDTQYF. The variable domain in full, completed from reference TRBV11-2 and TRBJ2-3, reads EAGVAQSPRYKIIEKRQSVAFWCNPISGHATLYWYQQILGQGPKLLIQFQNNGVVDDSQLPKDRFSAERLKGVDSTLKIQPAKLEDSAVYLCASSLSRGRDTQYFGPGTRLTVL.

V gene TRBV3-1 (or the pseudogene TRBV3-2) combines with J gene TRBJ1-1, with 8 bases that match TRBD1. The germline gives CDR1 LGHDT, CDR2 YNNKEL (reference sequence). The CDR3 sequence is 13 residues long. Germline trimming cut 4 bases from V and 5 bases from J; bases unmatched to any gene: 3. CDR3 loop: CASSPDRETEAFF. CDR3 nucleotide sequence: TGTGCCAGCAGCCCGGACAGGGAGACTGAAGCTTTCTTT.

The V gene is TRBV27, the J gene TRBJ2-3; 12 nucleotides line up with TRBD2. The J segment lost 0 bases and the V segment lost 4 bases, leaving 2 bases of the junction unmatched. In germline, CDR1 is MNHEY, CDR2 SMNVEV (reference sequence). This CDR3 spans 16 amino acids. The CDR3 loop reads CASSSLAGGSTDTQYF. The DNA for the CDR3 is TGTGCCAGCAGTTCCCTAGCGGGAGGGAGCACAGATACGCAGTATTTT.

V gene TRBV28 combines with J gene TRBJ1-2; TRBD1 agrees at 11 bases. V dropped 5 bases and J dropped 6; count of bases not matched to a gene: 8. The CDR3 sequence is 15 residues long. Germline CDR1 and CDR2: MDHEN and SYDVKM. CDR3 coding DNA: TGTGCCAGCAGTGGCCGGACAGGGGGCGACGATGGCTACACCTTC. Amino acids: CASSGRTGGDDGYTF.

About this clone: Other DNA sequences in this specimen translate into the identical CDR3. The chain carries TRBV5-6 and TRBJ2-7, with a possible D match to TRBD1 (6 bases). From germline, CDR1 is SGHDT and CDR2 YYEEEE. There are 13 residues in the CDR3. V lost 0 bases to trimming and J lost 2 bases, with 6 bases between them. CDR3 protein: CASSLGGPYEQYF. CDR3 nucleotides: TGTGCCAGCAGCTTGGGGGGGCCCTACGAGCAGTACTTC.

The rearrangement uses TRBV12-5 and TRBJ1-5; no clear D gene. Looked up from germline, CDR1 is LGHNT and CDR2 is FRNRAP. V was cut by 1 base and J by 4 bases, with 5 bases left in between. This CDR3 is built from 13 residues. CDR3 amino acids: CASGLEDNQPQHF. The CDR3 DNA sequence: TGTGCTAGTGGTTTGGAAGATAATCAGCCCCAGCATTTT.

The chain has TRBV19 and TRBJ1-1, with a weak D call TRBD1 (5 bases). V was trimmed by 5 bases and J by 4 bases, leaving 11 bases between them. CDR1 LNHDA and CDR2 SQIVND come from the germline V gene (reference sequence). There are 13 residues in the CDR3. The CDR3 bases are TGTGCCAGTAGTTCGCAAAGGGGCACTGAAGCTTTCTTT. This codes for CASSSQRGTEAFF.

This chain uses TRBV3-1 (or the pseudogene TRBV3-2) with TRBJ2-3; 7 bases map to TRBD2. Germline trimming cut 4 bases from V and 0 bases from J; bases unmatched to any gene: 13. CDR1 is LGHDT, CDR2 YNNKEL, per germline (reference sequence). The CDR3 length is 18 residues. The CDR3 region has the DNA TGTGCCAGCAGCCCGTACTTGGGGGGGATAGCTAGCACAGATACGCAGTATTTT. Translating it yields CASSPYLGGIASTDTQYF.

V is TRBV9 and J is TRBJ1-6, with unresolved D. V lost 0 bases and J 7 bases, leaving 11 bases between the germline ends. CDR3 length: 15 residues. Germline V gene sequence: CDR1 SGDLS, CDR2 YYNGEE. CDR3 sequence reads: CASSVELGGNSPLHF. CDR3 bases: TGTGCCAGCAGCGTAGAGTTGGGAGGGAATTCACCCCTCCACTTT.

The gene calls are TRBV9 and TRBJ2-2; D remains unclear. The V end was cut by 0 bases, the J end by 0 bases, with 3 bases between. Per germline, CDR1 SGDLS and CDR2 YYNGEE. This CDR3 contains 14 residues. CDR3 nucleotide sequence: TGTGCCAGCAGCGTAGCCCCGAACACCGGGGAGCTGTTTTTT. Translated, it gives CASSVAPNTGELFF.

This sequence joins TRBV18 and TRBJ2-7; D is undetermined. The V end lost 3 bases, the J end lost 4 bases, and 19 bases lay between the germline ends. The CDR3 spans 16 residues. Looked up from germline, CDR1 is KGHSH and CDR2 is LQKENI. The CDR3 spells CASSPLQDHLYYEQYF. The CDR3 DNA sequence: TGTGCCAGCTCACCTCTCCAGGATCATTTATATTACGAGCAGTACTTC.

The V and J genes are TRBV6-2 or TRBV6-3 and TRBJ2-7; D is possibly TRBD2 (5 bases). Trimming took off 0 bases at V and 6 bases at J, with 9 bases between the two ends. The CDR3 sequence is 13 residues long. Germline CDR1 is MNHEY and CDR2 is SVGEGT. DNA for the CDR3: TGTGCCAGCAGTTACTCCCGGGGAACCGAGCAGTACTTC. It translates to CASSYSRGTEQYF.

CDR3 bases: TGTGCCAGCAGCTCATTAAGGGGGGCGAAGGCCGGGGAGCTGTTTTTT. Protein product: CASSSLRGAKAGELFF. This sequence joins TRBV7-3 and TRBJ2-2; D possibly matches TRBD1 or TRBD2 (6 bases each). Germline CDR1 SGHTA, CDR2 FQGTGA. V was cut by 4 bases and J by 6 bases, with 18 bases left in between. This CDR3 has 16 amino acids.

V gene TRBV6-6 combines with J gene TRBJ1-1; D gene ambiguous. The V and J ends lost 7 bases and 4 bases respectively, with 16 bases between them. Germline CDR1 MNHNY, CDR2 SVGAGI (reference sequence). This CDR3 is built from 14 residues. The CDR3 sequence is CASTQGGSGTEAFF. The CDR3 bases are TGTGCCAGCACCCAAGGAGGGTCCGGCACTGAAGCTTTCTTT.

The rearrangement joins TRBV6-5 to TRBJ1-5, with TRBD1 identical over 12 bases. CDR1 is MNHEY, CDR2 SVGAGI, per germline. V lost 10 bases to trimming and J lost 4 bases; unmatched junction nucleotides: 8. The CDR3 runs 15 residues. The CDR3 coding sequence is TGTGCCACCATCCGGGACAGGGGGCGGAATCAGCCCCAGCATTTT. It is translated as CATIRDRGRNQPQHF.

The CDR3 DNA is TGTGCCAGCAGCCTCGGGACAGGGGTTGGGCAGCCCCAGCATTTT. Amino acid sequence: CASSLGTGVGQPQHF. The rearrangement joins TRBV3-1 (or the pseudogene TRBV3-2) to TRBJ1-5; TRBD1 matches at 10 bases. The J segment lost 7 bases and the V segment lost 4 bases, leaving 7 bases of the junction unmatched. CDR1 and CDR2 from the germline V gene are LGHDT and YNNKEL (reference sequence). The CDR3 length is 15 residues.

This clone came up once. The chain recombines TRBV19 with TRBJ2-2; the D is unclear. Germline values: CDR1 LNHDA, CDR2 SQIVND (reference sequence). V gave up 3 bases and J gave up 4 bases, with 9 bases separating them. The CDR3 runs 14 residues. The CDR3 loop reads CASSMGRFTGELFF. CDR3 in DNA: TGTGCCAGTAGTATGGGCCGTTTCACCGGGGAGCTGTTTTTT.

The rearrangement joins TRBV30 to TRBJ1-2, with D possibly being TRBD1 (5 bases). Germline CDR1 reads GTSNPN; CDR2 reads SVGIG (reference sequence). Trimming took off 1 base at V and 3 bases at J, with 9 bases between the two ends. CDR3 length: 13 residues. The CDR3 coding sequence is TGTGCCTGGAGTGGAACAGGCGACTATGGCTACACCTTC. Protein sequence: CAWSGTGDYGYTF.

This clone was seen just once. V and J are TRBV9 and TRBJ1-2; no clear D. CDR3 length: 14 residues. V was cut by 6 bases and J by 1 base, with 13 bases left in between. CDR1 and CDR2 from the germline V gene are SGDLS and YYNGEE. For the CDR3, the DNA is TGTGCCAGCACCCGGAGCCAGGATAACTATGGCTACACCTTC. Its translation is CASTRSQDNYGYTF. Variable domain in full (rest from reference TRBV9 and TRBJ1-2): DSGVTQTPKHLITATGQRVTLRCSPRSGDLSVYWYQQSLDQGLQFLIQYYNGEERAKGNILERFSAQQFPDLHSELNLSSLELGDSALYFCASTRSQDNYGYTFGSGTRLTVV.

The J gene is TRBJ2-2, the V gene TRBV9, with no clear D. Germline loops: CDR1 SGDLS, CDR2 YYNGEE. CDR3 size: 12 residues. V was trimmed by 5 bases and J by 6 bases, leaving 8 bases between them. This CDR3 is CASSRFAGELFF. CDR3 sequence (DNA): TGTGCCAGCAGTCGATTCGCCGGGGAGCTGTTTTTT.

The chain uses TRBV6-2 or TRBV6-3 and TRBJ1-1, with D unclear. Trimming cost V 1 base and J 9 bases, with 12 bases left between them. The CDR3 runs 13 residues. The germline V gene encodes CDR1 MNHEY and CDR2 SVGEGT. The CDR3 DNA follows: TGTGCCAGCAGTTACTTGGAACCGATAAAAGCTTTCTTT. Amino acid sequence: CASSYLEPIKAFF.

The CDR3, as DNA: TGTGCCAGCAAGGGGCCCGGGAGGGATCAGCCCCAGCATTTT. It specifies CASKGPGRDQPQHF. V gene TRBV6-5 combines with J gene TRBJ1-5; possible D gene TRBD1, 5 bases. This CDR3 comprises 14 residues. Trimming shortened V by 7 bases and J by 5 bases, and 15 bases separated the two germline ends. Per germline, CDR1 MNHEY and CDR2 SVGAGI.

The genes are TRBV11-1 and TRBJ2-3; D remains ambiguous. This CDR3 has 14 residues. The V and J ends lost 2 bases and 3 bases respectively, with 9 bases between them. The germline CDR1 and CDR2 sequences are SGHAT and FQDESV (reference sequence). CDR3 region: CASSLSRITDTQYF. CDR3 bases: TGTGCCAGCAGCTTATCTAGAATTACAGATACGCAGTATTTT.

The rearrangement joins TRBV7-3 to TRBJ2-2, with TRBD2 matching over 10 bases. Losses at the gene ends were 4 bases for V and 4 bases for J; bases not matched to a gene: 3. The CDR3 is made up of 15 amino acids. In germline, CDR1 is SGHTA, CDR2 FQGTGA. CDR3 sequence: CASSSGLAVTGELFF. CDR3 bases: TGTGCCAGCAGCTCAGGACTAGCGGTCACCGGGGAGCTGTTTTTT.

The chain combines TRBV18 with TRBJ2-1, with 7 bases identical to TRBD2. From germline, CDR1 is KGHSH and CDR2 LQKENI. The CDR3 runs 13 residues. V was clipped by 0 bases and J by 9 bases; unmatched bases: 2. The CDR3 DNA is TGTGCCAGCTCACCACCGACTAGCTTTGAGCAGTTCTTC. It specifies CASSPPTSFEQFF.

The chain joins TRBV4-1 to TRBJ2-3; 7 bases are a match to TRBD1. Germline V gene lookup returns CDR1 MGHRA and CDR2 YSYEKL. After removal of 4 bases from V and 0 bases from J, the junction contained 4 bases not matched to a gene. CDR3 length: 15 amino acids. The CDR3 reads CASSLGTASTDTQYF. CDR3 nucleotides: TGCGCCAGCAGCCTGGGGACAGCTAGCACAGATACGCAGTATTTT.